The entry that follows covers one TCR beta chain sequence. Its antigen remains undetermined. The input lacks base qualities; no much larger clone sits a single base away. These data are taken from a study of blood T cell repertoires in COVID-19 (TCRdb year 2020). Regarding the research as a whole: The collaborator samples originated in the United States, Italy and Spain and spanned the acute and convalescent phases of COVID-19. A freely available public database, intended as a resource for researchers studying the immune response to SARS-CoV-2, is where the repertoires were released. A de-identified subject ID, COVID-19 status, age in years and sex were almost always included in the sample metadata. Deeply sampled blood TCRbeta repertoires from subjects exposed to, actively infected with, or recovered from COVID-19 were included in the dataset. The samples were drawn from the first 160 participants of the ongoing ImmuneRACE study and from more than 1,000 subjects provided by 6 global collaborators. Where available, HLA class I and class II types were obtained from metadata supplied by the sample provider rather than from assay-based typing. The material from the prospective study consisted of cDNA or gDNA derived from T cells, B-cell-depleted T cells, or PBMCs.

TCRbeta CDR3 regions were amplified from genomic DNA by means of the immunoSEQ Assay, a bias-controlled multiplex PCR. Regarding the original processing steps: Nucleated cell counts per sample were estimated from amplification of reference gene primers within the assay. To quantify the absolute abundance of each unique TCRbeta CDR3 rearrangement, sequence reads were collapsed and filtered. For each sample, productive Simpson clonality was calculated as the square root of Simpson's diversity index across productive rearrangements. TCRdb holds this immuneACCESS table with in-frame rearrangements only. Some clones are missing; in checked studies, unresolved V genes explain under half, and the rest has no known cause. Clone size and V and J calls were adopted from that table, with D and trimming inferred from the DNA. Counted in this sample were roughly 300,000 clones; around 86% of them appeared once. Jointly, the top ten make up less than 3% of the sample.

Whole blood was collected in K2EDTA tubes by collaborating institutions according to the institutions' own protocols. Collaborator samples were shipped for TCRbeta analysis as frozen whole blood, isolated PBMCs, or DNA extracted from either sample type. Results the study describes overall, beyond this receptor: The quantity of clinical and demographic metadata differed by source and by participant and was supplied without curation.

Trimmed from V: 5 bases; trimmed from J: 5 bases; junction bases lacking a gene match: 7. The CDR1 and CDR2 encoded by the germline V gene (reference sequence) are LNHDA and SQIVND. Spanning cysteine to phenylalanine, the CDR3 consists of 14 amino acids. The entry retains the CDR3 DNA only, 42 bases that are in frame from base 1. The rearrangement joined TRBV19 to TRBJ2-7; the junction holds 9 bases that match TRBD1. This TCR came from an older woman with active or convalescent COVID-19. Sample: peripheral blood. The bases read TGTGCCAGTAGTGACAGGGGGTTCCGAGACGAGCAGTACTTC. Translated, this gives CASSDRGFRDEQYF.